This TCR beta chain was captured by sequencing in a study of a mutant IDH1 vaccine in newly diagnosed glioma. As regards this clone: Antigen: not known.

The assay was immunoSEQ multiplex PCR, and TCRdb's table has in-frame clones only and misses some. The sample holds roughly 41,000 clones; under 80% are singletons and the top ten take over 7.5%. CDR3 length: 14 amino acids. Germline values: CDR1 MNHNS, CDR2 SASEGT. J was trimmed by 6 bases and V by 4 bases; bases with no gene match: 2. Time point in this sample: baseline, week 1 (first vaccination visit). Sample treatment: pre-vaccination baseline after standard-of-care therapy. Donors had new IDH1-mutant astrocytomas of WHO grade 3 or 4 (ATRX-lost). Findings of the study overall: Across multiple MHC alleles, 93.3% of patients had vaccine-induced responses. The authors found pseudoprogression apparently unrelated to changes in top peripheral T cell clonotypes.

The sequence was collected from a man aged 35-49 years with glioma. Some clones in this sample may be carry-over from other donors' samples. The sequenced sample was PBMCs, obtained from a glioma patient treated with radiotherapy, temozolomide or both. The chain uses TRBV6-1 and TRBJ2-1, with TRBD2 identical over 11 bases. For the CDR3, the DNA is TGTGCCAGCAGTGGGACTAGCGGGCTCAATGAGCAGTTCTTC. As protein: CASSGTSGLNEQFF.